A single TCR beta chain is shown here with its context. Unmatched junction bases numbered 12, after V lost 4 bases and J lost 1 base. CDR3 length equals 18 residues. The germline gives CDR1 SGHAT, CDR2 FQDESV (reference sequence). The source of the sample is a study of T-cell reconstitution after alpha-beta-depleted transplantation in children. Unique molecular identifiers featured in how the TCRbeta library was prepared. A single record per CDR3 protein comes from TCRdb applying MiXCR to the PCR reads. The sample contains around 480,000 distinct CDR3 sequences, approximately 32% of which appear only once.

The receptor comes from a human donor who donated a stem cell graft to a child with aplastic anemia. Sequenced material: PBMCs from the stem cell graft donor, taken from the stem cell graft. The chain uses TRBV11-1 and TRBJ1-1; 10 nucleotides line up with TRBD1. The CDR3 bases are TGTGCCAGCAGCTCCCCCTCCGGGACAGGGGCGAGGAACACTGAAGCTTTCTTT. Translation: CASSSPSGTGARNTEAFF. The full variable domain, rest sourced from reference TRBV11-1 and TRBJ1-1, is EAEVAQSPRYKITEKSQAVAFWCDPISGHATLYWYRQILGQGPELLVQFQDESVVDDSQLPKDRFSAERLKGVDSTLKIQPAELGDSAMYLCASSSPSGTGARNTEAFFGQGTRLTVV.